These 14 T cell receptor beta chains were all obtained from the same sample, sequenced in a study of cytomegalovirus exposure and HLA in healthy donors. The PCR contained 60 Vbeta and 13 Jbeta primers. Some clones are missing from TCRdb's copy, which holds only in-frame ones; the method was immunoSEQ multiplex PCR. The sample carries about 190,000 clones, less than 85% recorded once. Specimen: PBMCs. These receptors were collected from a man younger than 40 in good health and CMV-seropositive.

The chain combines TRBV30 with TRBJ1-6; weak D call: TRBD1 (5 bases). There are 15 residues in the CDR3. CDR1 and CDR2 from the germline V gene are GTSNPN and SVGIG (reference sequence). The V and J ends lost 0 bases and 6 bases respectively, with 12 bases between them. As DNA, the CDR3 is TGTGCCTGGAGTGTAAAAAGGGGCTCTAATTCACCCCTCCACTTT. As protein: CAWSVKRGSNSPLHF.

This clone was detected only once. The chain has TRBV6-1 and TRBJ2-7; D is unclear. V gave up 1 base and J gave up 1 base, with 5 bases separating them. Germline assignment: CDR1 MNHNS and CDR2 SASEGT. CDR3 size: 13 residues. CDR3 nucleotides: TGTGCCAGCAGTGAAGGTCTTTCCTACGAGCAGTACTTC. Translated: CASSEGLSYEQYF.

The chain joins TRBV4-2 to TRBJ1-5; no clear D. The ends were cut back, 0 bases at V and 5 bases at J, with 5 bases in the middle. The V gene's germline CDR1 is LGHNA and CDR2 YNFKEQ. This CDR3 comprises 13 residues. The CDR3 loop reads CASSQDPDQPQHF. The CDR3 nucleotides read TGTGCCAGCAGCCAAGACCCGGATCAGCCCCAGCATTTT.

The rearrangement joins TRBV25-1 to TRBJ2-2; possibly TRBD1 for D (6 bases). The CDR3 has 12 residues. Per germline, CDR1 MGHDK and CDR2 SYGVNS. The ends were cut back, 5 bases at V and 9 bases at J, with 10 bases in the middle. CDR3 in DNA: TGTGCCAGCAGTCAACAGGGCCGGGAGCTGTTTTTT. It translates to CASSQQGRELFF.

This chain connects TRBV6-1 to TRBJ2-7, with 9 bases aligning to TRBD1. Trimming removed 6 bases from V and 4 bases from J; junction bases left unmatched: 10. CDR1 and CDR2 (germline): MNHNS, SASEGT. This CDR3 spans 15 amino acids. Here the CDR3 DNA reads TGTGCCAGCAGCGGGGGGACAGGGATACATTACGAGCAGTACTTC. Translating it yields CASSGGTGIHYEQYF.

With respect to this clone: The junction and the germline gene differ at one end; a read error may be behind it. The chain carries TRBV7-9 and TRBJ2-1; 13 bases are a match to TRBD2. Germline loops: CDR1 SEHNR, CDR2 FQNEAQ (reference sequence). This CDR3 has 17 residues. CDR3 amino acids: CSSSSLGTSGVYNEQFF. Here the CDR3 DNA reads TGTTCCAGCAGCTCCTTAGGGACTAGCGGGGTCTACAATGAGCAGTTCTTC. The complete variable domain, with remaining parts taken from reference TRBV7-9 and TRBJ2-1, reads DTGVSQNPRHKITKRGQNVTFRCDPISEHNRLYWYRQTLGQGPEFLTYFQNEAQLEKSRLLSDRFSAERPKGSFSTLEIQRTEQGDSAMYLCSSSSLGTSGVYNEQFFGPGTRLTVL.

The chain combines TRBV19 with TRBJ2-7; D gene ambiguous. Trimming left V 1 base short and J 7 bases short, with 5 bases between. CDR1 and CDR2 from the germline V gene are LNHDA and SQIVND (reference sequence). The CDR3 extends over 11 amino acids. DNA for the CDR3: TGTGCCAGTAGTATAGGACATGAGCAGTACTTC. Amino acid sequence: CASSIGHEQYF. The variable domain in full, completed from reference TRBV19 and TRBJ2-7, reads DGGITQSPKYLFRKEGQNVTLSCEQNLNHDAMYWYRQDPGQGLRLIYYSQIVNDFQKGDIAEGYSVSREKKESFPLTVTSAQKNPTAFYLCASSIGHEQYFGPGTRLTVT.

This chain joins TRBV28 and TRBJ1-2, with 11 nucleotides matching TRBD1. V shed 5 bases and J 8 bases; nucleotides not matched to a gene: 10. Germline-derived CDR1 and CDR2 are MDHEN and SYDVKM. This CDR3 region has 15 residues. The CDR3 reads CASSAPGQGVWGYTF. The CDR3 DNA reads TGTGCCAGCAGTGCTCCGGGACAGGGGGTTTGGGGCTACACCTTC.

V and J are TRBV9 and TRBJ2-2, with 7 bases matching TRBD1. CDR3 length: 13 residues. V was pared by 4 bases and J by 5 bases, with 2 bases of the junction left unmatched. Germline V gene lookup returns CDR1 SGDLS and CDR2 YYNGEE. The CDR3 DNA sequence: TGTGCCAGCAGCCCAGGGGGAACCGGGGAGCTGTTTTTT. Protein: CASSPGGTGELFF.

This clone was detected ten times or more. Other DNA sequences in the same sample also yield this CDR3. The rearrangement uses TRBV6-1 and TRBJ2-7, with TRBD2 matching over 7 bases. This CDR3 contains 13 residues. The germline CDR1 and CDR2 sequences are MNHNS and SASEGT. Losses at the gene ends were 7 bases for V and 0 bases for J; bases not matched to a gene: 3. The CDR3 DNA reads as TGTGCCAGCACTAGCGGATCCTCCTACGAGCAGTACTTC. This encodes CASTSGSSYEQYF.

The chain employs TRBV28 and TRBJ1-5; 7 bases align to TRBD1. The CDR3 is 14 amino acids. In germline, CDR1 is MDHEN, CDR2 SYDVKM. Losses at the gene ends were 5 bases for V and 4 bases for J; bases not matched to a gene: 5. For the CDR3, the DNA is TGTGCCAGCAGTGTACAGGGGTTTAATCAGCCCCAGCATTTT. It is translated as CASSVQGFNQPQHF.

The gene calls are TRBV6-5 and TRBJ2-1, with a tentative D call TRBD2 (6 bases). The CDR3 has 15 amino acids. In germline, CDR1 is MNHEY, CDR2 SVGAGI. Trimming took 2 bases from V and 0 from J, leaving 8 bases between them. The CDR3 DNA reads as TGTGCCAGCAGTTACGCGGGGAGCTCCTACAATGAGCAGTTCTTC. Translating it yields CASSYAGSSYNEQFF.

Details on this clone: A read error may produce the germline difference seen at one junction end. This specimen includes other DNA sequences encoding the same CDR3. The rearrangement links TRBV7-7 to TRBJ2-5, with D maybe TRBD2 (7 bases). The CDR3 has 15 amino acids. Germline assignment: CDR1 SSHAT and CDR2 FNYEAQ (reference sequence). CDR3 coding DNA: TGTGCTAGCAGCTTAGGGGGGACCGGGGGGGAGACCCAGTACTTC. Amino acid sequence: CASSLGGTGGETQYF.

The chain carries TRBV27 and TRBJ2-3; no firm D call. Trimming removed 3 bases from V and 4 bases from J, with 11 bases in between. Germline V CDR1 and CDR2: MNHEY, SMNVEV (reference sequence). The CDR3 is 14 amino acids. The CDR3 reads CASSFGLGPDTQYF. CDR3 nucleotides: TGTGCCAGCAGTTTCGGCCTGGGCCCAGATACGCAGTATTTT.